This TCR beta chain emerged from a study of T-cell reconstitution after alpha-beta-depleted transplantation in children. After removal of 2 bases from V and 3 bases from J, the junction contained 4 bases not matched to a gene. This CDR3 has 16 residues. Germline CDR1 LGHNA, CDR2 YNFKEQ. A library of TCRbeta sequences, prepared with unique molecular identifiers, was generated. MiXCR was run by TCRdb on the PCR reads, yielding one entry per CDR3 protein. This sample carries approximately 500,000 distinct CDR3 sequences, more than 20% of them seen once, and the ten largest clones take about 35%. This clonotype showed up just a few times.

The clonotype was recovered from a boy younger than two with Wiskott-Aldrich syndrome, due to receive a stem cell transplant. This chain uses TRBV4-2 with TRBJ2-7, with 13 bases matching TRBD2. The sample here was PBMCs, taken before TCRalphabeta/CD19-depleted stem cell transplant. DNA for the CDR3: TGTGCCAGCAGCCAACTGGGACTAGCGGGAAACTACGAGCAGTACTTC. This translates into CASSQLGLAGNYEQYF.